This T cell receptor (beta chain) comes out of a study of cytomegalovirus exposure and HLA in healthy donors (dated by TCRdb to the late 2010s). About the investigation overall: An earlier analysis of 587 of the donors reported approximately 260 Gb of sequence data and 95 million to 130 million unique TCR beta sequences obtained from roughly 180 million T cells. HLA typing included class I and class II loci at four-digit resolution. Using immunosequencing, the study profiled T cell repertoires from fewer than 850 subjects and related those repertoires to cytomegalovirus serostatus. Roughly 300 gigabases of sequencing data and approximately 80 million unique TCR sequences were included in an early release covering roughly 600 HLA-typed donors. On average, roughly 200,000 unique TCR beta nucleotide sequences were sequenced per donor among more than 350 genotyped donors of the cohort, with roughly 18% of those sequences being non-productive. Among the roughly 370 genotyped donors, approximately 81% belonged to the genetic ancestry cluster associated with self-reported Caucasian donors. In a later genetic analysis, genome-wide SNP genotypes for about three fifths of the roughly 670 donors were used, and that subset was treated as a discovery cohort. Typing coverage differed by locus: A, B, C, DRB1 and DQB1 were typed in about 629-640 donors, DQA1 in 522, DPA1 in 600 to 610, and DPB1 in just under 490. An earlier analysis of around 580 of the donors used high-throughput TCR beta sequencing to judge whether each TCR beta V gene segment behaved as functional or pseudogenic. Every discovery cohort repertoire had been produced on one sequencing platform. The study aimed to test whether signatures of past pathogen exposure could be identified by cataloging public T cell receptors. Donor age, sex, ethnicity and CMV serostatus were compiled alongside the repertoire data. Rather than drawing on any new phenotypic data, the later analysis identified candidate immune exposures from TCR beta sequences and the way those sequences occurred across donors. Because of strong linkage in the cohort, roughly 5 DR-DQ haplotypes were treated as single units for association and clustering. A separate validation cohort of some 130 different subjects was used in addition to the 666-subject first cohort. In a later analysis, previously published TCR beta repertoires from 670 or so donors were re-analyzed and high-resolution HLA genotyping was added so that TCR occurrence patterns could be studied. High-throughput TCR immunosequencing, statistical association of individual TCRs with disease status, and machine learning were combined to predict cytomegalovirus infection status. Study-wide conclusions, independent of this receptor: Most TCR sequences were observed very rarely across donors, whereas some public TCRs were present in many individuals. Broadly in line with IMGT annotations, most TCR beta V segments showed up in productive rearrangements about 87% or about 30% of the time in an earlier analysis of approximately 640 of the donors. In vitro tests confirmed that three of the cytomegalovirus-associated TCR beta chains recognize cytomegalovirus antigens. Some IMGT-functional V segments, including TRBV6-2 and TRBV6-3, could not be told apart with the 87-base-pair reads, so those segments were excluded. In a later analysis, the rate of TCR association differed among HLA loci, with DRB1 alleles having the most associated TCRs and HLA-C alleles having the fewest. The only immune exposure information available for the cohort was CMV serostatus. Assigning TCR associations to individual alleles was difficult when HLA alleles, especially DR and DQ, strongly co-occurred. A later analysis reported that several top co-occurrence clusters appeared linked to parvovirus B19, influenza, CMV and Epstein-Barr virus. HLA typing was unavailable for some donors at each locus, so association tests used only the typed subset. Specific HLA alleles were associated with 15,000 to 20,000 TCR beta sequences at a false discovery rate of 0.05 in a later analysis. Roughly 17 rarely observed V segments, including chromosome 9 orphons, were excluded from the earlier analysis of approximately 500 of the donors because counts were too low. A later genetic analysis associated a missense DCLRE1C variant with V-gene and J-gene trimming of TCR beta chains, and an independent cohort replicated the association. The presence/absence analyses assumed that sequencing depth was roughly uniform across donors, and that assumption may not be true. The cohort was sequenced for TCR beta chains only, and without alpha or paired-chain data the features that could be detected were limited. A later analysis found that HLA-associated TCR beta chains were more clonally expanded and had lower generation probabilities than equally common non-associated chains. According to a later analysis, most CMV-associated TCR beta chains appeared to be HLA-restricted, and the HLA associations seemed to be driven largely by CMV exposure. Correlated functional status among segregating V segments might be attributable to linkage disequilibrium, but an unknown experimental factor could not be ruled out. A further reported finding was that TCR beta sequences accurately predicted the HLA-A and HLA-B alleles for most subjects in the first cohort. The classifier was reported to diagnose cytomegalovirus status with high specificity and sensitivity in both the original and validation cohorts. A group of highly shared sequence variants was considered likely to be a technical artifact of the sequencing pipeline. It was suggested by the authors that the approach could potentially be generalized to other disease states and immunological phenotypes. A later genetic analysis reported fewer N-insertions in productive TCRs among donors in an Asian-associated ancestry cluster than the approximately 700-donor mean. In the study, some 160 TCR beta chains were listed as associated with cytomegalovirus.

In regard to this clone: The antigen it binds to is not known. Within one base of it there is no much larger clone, and no base qualities were kept.

The cohort was made up of about 610 healthy bone marrow donors. All cohort members were sampled while nominally healthy, although unrecorded immune exposures were likely present. The donor was CMV seropositive and belonged to the group of 250 to 300 seropositive cohort members. Each donor provided a peripheral blood sample, and peripheral blood mononuclear cells were used for TCR beta sequencing. The Qiagen DNeasy Blood Extraction Kit was used to extract genomic DNA from the blood cell samples. Library generation was performed with the immunoSEQ multiplex PCR assay. For the multiplex PCR, a mixture combining 60 forward primers for TCR Vbeta segments and 13 reverse primers for TCR Jbeta segments was used. The CDR3 region of rearranged TCR beta genes was amplified from genomic DNA with a multiplex PCR assay. Amplified TCR beta libraries were sequenced as 87-base-pair reads on the Illumina HiSeq System. The authors' analysis ran thus. In a later analysis, some 80 million unique TCR beta chains were counted across the 650 to 750 repertoires, and around 10 million of these chains were shared by at least two donors. Raw reads were error-corrected and collapsed into unique sequences with a nearest-neighbor algorithm that merged closely related sequences to remove PCR and sequencing errors. CDR3 sequences were aligned to IMGT reference sequences to assign V, D and J gene segments. For a sequence to be retained, a match of at least six nucleotides to both a V gene segment and a J gene segment was required. A rearrangement counted as productive if the CDR3 had no stop codons and remained in frame with V and J, and every other rearrangement counted as non-productive. Following IMGT convention, CDR3 was defined as the stretch from the second conserved V-encoded cysteine to the conserved J-encoded phenylalanine. The earlier analysis of 587 of the donors excluded sequences that lacked an unambiguous match to a single V gene segment. An earlier analysis of fewer than 650 of the donors classified V segments as functional when productive rearrangements were above 56.7% and as segregating when the standard deviation between donors was above 5%. A statistical classification framework was built to diagnose cytomegalovirus status from the catalog of TCR beta chain sequences. A later analysis assigned V and J genes by comparing TCR nucleotide sequences with IMGT/GENE-DB human TR gene sequences. In a later analysis, CDR3 sequences and most-parsimonious VDJ recombination scenarios were assigned using the TCRdist pipeline. In a later analysis, each TCR beta chain was defined by its CDR3 amino acid sequence together with its V-gene family, and reads lacking a unique V-gene family were excluded. In a later analysis, some 600 highly shared, low-generation-probability nucleotide sequences were removed to address suspected cross-contamination and a sequencing artifact. In a later analysis, a clonal expansion index was calculated for each public chain from normalized within-repertoire ranks of inferred template counts. In a later analysis, generation probabilities were computed with a VDJ recombination model fitted to out-of-frame rearrangements, and the resulting probabilities were checked against IGoR. In a later analysis, hypergeometric tests were used to score TCR-TCR, TCR-HLA and TCR-CMV co-occurrence, with a repertoire-size bias correction applied to TCR pairs. A later analysis estimated false discovery rates by permuting HLA or CMV assignments 20 times. A later analysis grouped co-occurring TCRs with DBSCAN, adding TCRdist sequence similarity when clustering within HLA-allele-positive subsets. For co-occurrence clustering, repertoires with fewer than 30,000 or more than 120,000 public chains were excluded, along with five or six repertoires with anomalous nucleotide sharing. In TCRdb, the immuneACCESS table is reduced to in-frame sequences with V and J assigned. These tables do not hold every clone; where another copy was compared, an unresolved V gene accounts for under half, and the others remain unexplained. The DNA gave D and trimming, while V, J and clone size come from that table. The sample table holds 74,000 or so clones, of which 60% to 85% were seen once. Less than 6% of the sample is taken by the ten largest.

The trim is 1 base for V and 3 bases for J, with a gap of 9 bases between the germline ends. The CDR3, cysteine through phenylalanine, is 14 amino acids long. Just the 42-base CDR3 DNA is kept, in frame starting at base 1. CDR1 and CDR2, looked up from the germline V gene (reference sequence), are LNHDA and SQIVND. The material sequenced was PBMCs. The chain employs TRBV19 and TRBJ1-1; the D gene cannot be named for sure. This receptor was obtained from a male donor in good health and CMV-seropositive. In nucleotide form, the sequence is TGTGCCAGTAGTATAGGATGGCAGGACACTGAAGCTTTCTTT. Translated, it gives CASSIGWQDTEAFF.